This passage covers 32 T cell receptor beta chains from one sample sequenced in a study of blood T cells in healthy people across ages. Together with a sample-barcoded 5' primer, a J-beta primer mix was included in a second PCR lasting about 7 to 11 cycles. Each CDR3 protein is one row after TCRdb ran MiXCR on the 5' RACE reads. The table has 800,000 to 950,000 distinct CDR3 sequences, about 28% seen once. This same sample was also taken into another study, of T cells of mothers and their children.

Specimen: blood. These receptors all come from a middle-aged woman in good health.

This clonotype showed up many times. V is TRBV3-1 and J is TRBJ1-2; D gene uncertain. Germline CDR1 reads LGHDT; CDR2 reads YNNKEL (reference sequence). The CDR3 contains 16 residues. Trimming shortened V by 4 bases and J by 4 bases, and 19 bases separated the two germline ends. The CDR3: CASSRSRHRLIYGYTF. CDR3 DNA sequence: TGTGCCAGCAGCCGCAGCAGACATCGACTTATCTATGGCTACACCTTC.

Worth noting for this clonotype: This clone may be a read error of a much larger clone one base away. The V gene is TRBV5-1, the J gene TRBJ1-4, with D possibly matching TRBD1 (6 bases). The CDR3 has 14 amino acids. CDR1 and CDR2 from the germline V gene are SGHRS and YFSETQ. Trimming removed 3 bases from V and 11 bases from J, with 17 bases in between. CDR3 in DNA: TGCGCCAGCAGCTCGACAGGCGGGGAAAGTAAACTGTTTTTT. Amino acids: CASSSTGGESKLFF.

The gene calls are TRBV30 and TRBJ2-7, with D possibly being TRBD2 (5 bases). Trimming took 3 bases from V and 5 from J, leaving 11 bases between them. The CDR3 spans 12 residues. Germline V CDR1 and CDR2: GTSNPN, SVGIG (reference sequence). CDR3 residues: CAWRGSSDEQYF. In nucleotides, the CDR3 is TGTGCCTGGAGGGGGAGCTCGGACGAGCAGTACTTC.

The CDR3 DNA reads TGCAGTGCTACGGGGGGTGGTCGGACCCCTCTGGAGACCCAGTACTTC. Its translation is CSATGGGRTPLETQYF. The chain employs TRBV20-1 and TRBJ2-5; TRBD2 matches at 7 bases. V gave up 4 bases and J gave up 5 bases; unmatched junction bases: 16. Germline CDR1 DFQATT, CDR2 SNEGSKA (reference sequence). This CDR3 comprises 16 residues.

This clonotype was counted only a few times. V gene TRBV11-2 combines with J gene TRBJ1-1; TRBD1 might be the D (6 bases). CDR1 and CDR2 (germline): SGHAT, FQNNGV. The CDR3 is 16 amino acids. Trimming stripped 3 bases from V and 3 bases from J, with 17 bases between. The DNA for the CDR3 is TGTGCCAGCAGCTTGACGACAGGCAGGAGAGACACTGAAGCTTTCTTT. This translates into CASSLTTGRRDTEAFF.

In this sample, this clonotype turned up a few times. This chain links TRBV12-3 or TRBV12-4 with TRBJ2-5, with TRBD2 matching 13 bases. Losses at the gene ends were 4 bases for V and 2 bases for J; bases not matched to a gene: 13. The CDR3 is 19 residues long. In nucleotides, the CDR3 is TGTGCCAGCAGTTATAGTCTAGGACTAGCGGGGGCCAGACAAGAGACCCAGTACTTC. Its translation is CASSYSLGLAGARQETQYF.

The chain recombines TRBV7-2 with TRBJ2-2; D not certain. CDR1 SGHTA and CDR2 FQGNSA come from the germline V gene. V lost 1 base to trimming and J lost 4 bases, with 7 bases between them. CDR3 length equals 14 residues. CDR3 protein: CASSLVHATGELFF. CDR3 DNA: TGTGCCAGCAGCTTAGTACACGCCACCGGGGAGCTGTTTTTT.

With respect to this clonotype: One junction end disagrees with the germline gene, perhaps due to a read error. The V gene is TRBV5-6, the J gene TRBJ2-3; weak D call: TRBD2 (6 bases). Per germline, CDR1 SGHDT and CDR2 YYEEEE. The CDR3 length is 13 residues. The CDR3 region has the DNA TGTGTCAGCAGCTTGGGTGCGGGAAATACGCAGTATTTT. This translates into CVSSLGAGNTQYF.

This clonotype was detected a few times. This chain links TRBV12-3 or TRBV12-4 with TRBJ2-1; D ambiguous. The CDR3 runs 10 residues. V lost 5 bases to trimming and J lost 13 bases, with 9 bases between them. The DNA for the CDR3 is TGTGCCAGCAGTCGAGAGACCCAGTTCTTC. This gives the protein CASSRETQFF.

This clonotype came up many times. The chain employs TRBV29-1 and TRBJ2-3; the D gene is possibly TRBD1 (6 bases). The CDR3 is 17 amino acids. Germline CDR1 reads SQVTM; CDR2 reads ANQGSEA. V was clipped by 0 bases and J by 2 bases, with 18 bases between them. In DNA form, the CDR3 reads TGCAGCGTTGAAGATCTTGCGCGGACAGAAGCCACAGATACGCAGTATTTT. It specifies CSVEDLARTEATDTQYF.

The chain employs TRBV10-3 and TRBJ2-1; D remains unclear. CDR3 size: 14 residues. V lost 1 base and J lost 7, with 11 bases in between. The germline gives CDR1 ENHRY, CDR2 SYGVKD. The DNA of the CDR3 is TGTGCCATCAGTGAGTATTCGGCCGGGAATGAGCAGTTCTTC. This gives the protein CAISEYSAGNEQFF.

This clonotype was recorded a few times. This rearrangement joins TRBV27 to TRBJ2-1; D is undetermined. CDR1 MNHEY and CDR2 SMNVEV come from the germline V gene (reference sequence). V lost 4 bases and J 4 bases, leaving 11 bases between the germline ends. The CDR3 extends over 14 amino acids. This CDR3 reads CASSSPRLYNEQFF. Here the CDR3 DNA reads TGTGCCAGCAGTTCCCCACGATTGTACAATGAGCAGTTCTTC.

On this clonotype: A much larger clone lies one base from this, so it may be a read error. This sequence joins TRBV7-8 and TRBJ2-7; 9 bases align to TRBD1. The CDR3 extends over 16 amino acids. Germline V gene lookup returns CDR1 SGHVS and CDR2 FQNEAQ. The CDR3 nucleotides read TGTGCCAGCAGCTTACAGGACGGGACAGGGTCGTACGGGCAGTACTTC. Protein product: CASSLQDGTGSYGQYF.

The genes are TRBV6-2 or TRBV6-3 and TRBJ2-6; no reliable D call. CDR1 is MNHEY and CDR2 is SVGEGT in the germline V gene. The CDR3 is 16 amino acids. With 8 bases removed from V and 0 bases from J, the gap between germline ends came to 14 bases. The CDR3 protein is CASVGIAPSGANVLTF. The CDR3 DNA reads as TGTGCCAGCGTCGGCATTGCCCCCTCTGGGGCCAACGTCCTGACTTTC.

This clonotype was recorded at least ten times. The chain is built from TRBV6-2 or TRBV6-3 and TRBJ2-5; D unresolved. Germline CDR1 MNHEY, CDR2 SVGEGT. The CDR3 is 12 amino acids. With 6 bases removed from V and 4 bases from J, the gap between germline ends came to 9 bases. The CDR3 loop is CASRYPPETQYF. The CDR3 coding sequence is TGTGCCAGCAGGTACCCCCCAGAGACCCAGTACTTC.

The chain is built from TRBV7-2 and TRBJ1-2; 9 positions agree with TRBD1. Germline V CDR1 and CDR2: SGHTA, FQGNSA. CDR3 size: 14 residues. The V segment lost 1 base and the J segment 6 bases; nucleotides outside the gene matches: 3. This CDR3 reads CASSLETGGDGYTF. CDR3 sequence (DNA): TGTGCCAGCAGCTTAGAGACAGGGGGGGATGGCTACACCTTC.

This clonotype showed up many times. The chain couples TRBV7-6 to TRBJ2-7; TRBD1 matches 11 bases. This CDR3 comprises 16 residues. With 1 base clipped from V and 3 bases from J, the junction kept 5 bases outside the gene matches. Germline assignment: CDR1 SGHVS and CDR2 FNYEAQ. The CDR3 bases are TGTGCCAGCAGCTTAGGGGACAGGGGGACCTACTACGAGCAGTACTTC. Translating it yields CASSLGDRGTYYEQYF.

The rearrangement joins TRBV3-1 to TRBJ2-5; D is possibly TRBD2 (7 bases). Germline V gene data show CDR1 as LGHDT and CDR2 as YNNKEL (reference sequence). The CDR3 is 14 amino acids. V was shortened by 0 bases and J by 11 bases, with 16 bases between the two germline ends. CDR3 protein: CASSQDVDRREQYF. CDR3 DNA sequence: TGTGCCAGCAGCCAAGATGTAGACAGGCGGGAGCAGTACTTC.

This clonotype was recorded at least ten times. V usage is TRBV4-1 and J usage is TRBJ2-5, with TRBD1 identical over 8 bases. V shed 4 bases and J 4 bases; nucleotides not matched to a gene: 5. The CDR3 length is 14 residues. In germline, CDR1 is MGHRA, CDR2 YSYEKL. The CDR3 DNA is TGCGCCAGCAGCCTCGGGACAGGTATAGAGACCCAGTACTTC. It yields the protein CASSLGTGIETQYF.

The rearrangement links TRBV29-1 to TRBJ1-1, with D possibly being TRBD1 (5 bases). Trimming left V 5 bases short and J 4 bases short, with 11 bases between. The CDR3 is 12 amino acids. Per the germline V gene, CDR1 is SQVTM and CDR2 is ANQGSEA. As DNA, the CDR3 is TGCAGCGTTCAGGTGGGGGGCACTGAAGCTTTCTTT. It is translated as CSVQVGGTEAFF. Supplemented by reference TRBV29-1 and TRBJ1-1, the full variable domain reads SAVISQKPSRDICQRGTSLTIQCQVDSQVTMMFWYRQQPGQSLTLIATANQGSEATYESGFVIDKFPISRPNLTFSTLTVSNMSPEDSSIYLCSVQVGGTEAFFGQGTRLTVV.

This chain joins TRBV29-1 and TRBJ1-1; D perhaps matches TRBD1 (6 bases). Germline V gives CDR1 SQVTM, CDR2 ANQGSEA. With 2 bases removed from V and 5 bases from J, the gap between germline ends came to 12 bases. This CDR3 is 13 amino acids long. The CDR3 reads CSVEHYRDTEAFF. CDR3 bases: TGCAGCGTTGAACATTACAGGGATACTGAAGCTTTCTTT. The whole variable domain, filled in from reference TRBV29-1 and TRBJ1-1, reads SAVISQKPSRDICQRGTSLTIQCQVDSQVTMMFWYRQQPGQSLTLIATANQGSEATYESGFVIDKFPISRPNLTFSTLTVSNMSPEDSSIYLCSVEHYRDTEAFFGQGTRLTVV.

This chain joins TRBV29-1 and TRBJ1-2; no definite D call. The germline V gene encodes CDR1 SQVTM and CDR2 ANQGSEA. This CDR3 is 12 amino acids long. The V gene lost 7 bases and the J gene lost 8 bases, with 17 bases spanning the gap. The CDR3 spells CSATSLSGGYTF. The DNA of the CDR3 is TGCAGCGCCACGTCCCTATCGGGGGGCTACACCTTC.

This clonotype was counted at least ten times. This chain links TRBV20-1 with TRBJ2-7, with a weak D call TRBD1 (6 bases). CDR3 length equals 12 residues. The germline V and J ends were trimmed by 5 bases and 5 bases, with 13 bases remaining between them. Germline V gene data show CDR1 as DFQATT and CDR2 as SNEGSKA (reference sequence). In nucleotides, the CDR3 is TGCAGTGCTCCATCGGACAGCCACGAGCAGTACTTC. Protein product: CSAPSDSHEQYF.

This clonotype was found a few times. CDR3 coding DNA: TGTGCCAGCAGCCAAGATACGGGGGTTACTGGGGCCAACGTCCTGACTTTC. Protein sequence: CASSQDTGVTGANVLTF. The chain links TRBV4-2 to TRBJ2-6, with D perhaps TRBD2 (6 bases). CDR3 length equals 17 residues. The V end was cut by 0 bases, the J end by 2 bases, with 11 bases between. In germline, CDR1 is LGHNA, CDR2 YNFKEQ.

This clonotype was picked up many times. This chain connects TRBV7-9 to TRBJ2-5; the match to TRBD1 covers 8 bases. Germline CDR1 and CDR2: SEHNR and FQNEAQ (reference sequence). This CDR3 is built from 15 residues. V was pared by 3 bases and J by 4 bases, with 7 bases of the junction left unmatched. The CDR3 bases are TGTGCCAGCAGCTTTGGACAGGGCTTACGAGAGACCCAGTACTTC. Amino acids: CASSFGQGLRETQYF.

In this sample, this clonotype turned up a few times. Here the CDR3 DNA reads TGCAGTGGACAGGGGGCGGAGAGTTCACCCCTCCACTTT. This encodes CSGQGAESSPLHF. V and J are TRBV20-1 and TRBJ1-6; 10 nucleotides line up with TRBD1. The ends lost 7 bases at V and 9 bases at J; junction bases unmatched: 6. The CDR3 is 13 amino acids. Germline-derived CDR1 and CDR2 are DFQATT and SNEGSKA (reference sequence).

The chain carries TRBV6-5 and TRBJ2-2; possibly TRBD1 for D (6 bases). The CDR3 spans 18 residues. The germline CDR1 and CDR2 sequences are MNHEY and SVGAGI. V lost 0 bases, J lost 2 bases, and 16 bases lay in between. The CDR3, as DNA: TGTGCCAGCAGTTACTCGGGCTTAGTCAGGGGTAACACCGGGGAGCTGTTTTTT. It encodes CASSYSGLVRGNTGELFF.

This clonotype was seen a handful of times. This chain connects TRBV6-2 or TRBV6-3 to TRBJ2-3; 14 nucleotides line up with TRBD2. CDR3 length: 15 residues. Per the germline V gene, CDR1 is MNHEY and CDR2 is SVGEGT. V trimming: 4 bases; J trimming: 4 bases; junction bases outside the gene matches: 1. The CDR3, as DNA: TGTGCCAGCAGTTCGGGACTAGCGGGGGCAGATACGCAGTATTTT. Translation gives CASSSGLAGADTQYF.

For this clonotype: A much larger clonotype is one base distant, so this may be a read error. As DNA, the CDR3 is TGTGCCGGCAGCGACCGGGACAGGGGTCGTTATTACGAGCAGTACTTC. The encoded protein is CAGSDRDRGRYYEQYF. The chain links TRBV11-2 to TRBJ2-7, with TRBD1 matching over 10 bases. This CDR3 region has 16 residues. Germline CDR1 and CDR2: SGHAT and FQNNGV.

This clonotype was seen just once. This sequence joins TRBV12-3 or TRBV12-4 and TRBJ2-1; 7 bases are a match to TRBD1. Near its end, the DNA agrees better with TRBJ2-7, so the J call may be wrong. This CDR3 has 16 residues. The CDR3 coding sequence is TGTGCCAGCAGTTTACAGGGTAGGGGGCAATACAATGAGCAGTACTTC. Protein: CASSLQGRGQYNEQYF.

About this clonotype itself: A much larger clone differs from this one at a single base, so this may be a read error. The DNA of the CDR3 is TGTGCCAGCAGCCAGGGAGTCTACGAGCAGGACTTC. This codes for CASSQGVYEQDF. The V call is TRBV3-1, the J call TRBJ2-7; D is possibly TRBD2 (5 bases). The germline gives CDR1 LGHDT, CDR2 YNNKEL (reference sequence). The CDR3 spans 12 residues.

The genes are TRBV9 and TRBJ2-1, with D tentatively TRBD2 (7 bases). The V gene's germline CDR1 is SGDLS and CDR2 YYNGEE. Trimming cost V 6 bases and J 8 bases, with 24 bases left between them. The CDR3 has 16 amino acids. The CDR3 region is CASNGGGGGTGYEQFF. The CDR3 DNA reads as TGTGCCAGCAACGGTGGTGGGGGGGGCACTGGGTATGAGCAGTTCTTC.